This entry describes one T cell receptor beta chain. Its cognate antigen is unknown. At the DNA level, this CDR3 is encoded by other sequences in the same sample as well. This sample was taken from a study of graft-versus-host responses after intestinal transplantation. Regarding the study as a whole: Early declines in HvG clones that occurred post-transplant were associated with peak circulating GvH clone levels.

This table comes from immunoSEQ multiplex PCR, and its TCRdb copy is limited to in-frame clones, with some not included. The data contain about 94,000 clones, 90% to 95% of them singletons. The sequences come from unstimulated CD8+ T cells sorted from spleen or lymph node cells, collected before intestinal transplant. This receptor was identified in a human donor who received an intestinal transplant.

Here the CDR3 reads CASSLARQGWNEQYF. The CDR3 DNA reads as TGCGCCAGCAGCTTGGCACGGCAGGGGTGGAACGAGCAGTACTTC. The chain carries TRBV5-1 and TRBJ2-7; a weak D match, TRBD1 (6 bases). CDR1 and CDR2 from the germline V gene are SGHRS and YFSETQ. The germline V and J ends were trimmed by 0 bases and 5 bases, with 15 bases remaining between them. The CDR3 sequence is 15 residues long.